This TCR beta chain originates from a study of spatial heterogeneity in lung cancer. The germline V gene encodes CDR1 SGHRS and CDR2 YFSETQ. With 4 bases removed from V and 8 bases from J, the gap between germline ends came to 16 bases. This CDR3 comprises 14 residues. Many counts were recorded for this clonotype. MiXCR was run by TCRdb on the 5' RACE reads, yielding one entry per CDR3 protein. The data show roughly 13,000 distinct CDR3 sequences, with approximately 4% seen just once and less than 50% held by the top ten. Specified time point: sample taken at primary tumor resection. The receptor comes from a male donor with early-stage non-small cell lung cancer. J is TRBJ2-4 and V is TRBV5-1; D might be TRBD2 (6 bases). The material was PBMCs, obtained at surgery. The CDR3 DNA reads TGCGCCAGCAGCGCAGGAGGGCAGCAGGACATTCAGTACTTC. Protein sequence: CASSAGGQQDIQYF.